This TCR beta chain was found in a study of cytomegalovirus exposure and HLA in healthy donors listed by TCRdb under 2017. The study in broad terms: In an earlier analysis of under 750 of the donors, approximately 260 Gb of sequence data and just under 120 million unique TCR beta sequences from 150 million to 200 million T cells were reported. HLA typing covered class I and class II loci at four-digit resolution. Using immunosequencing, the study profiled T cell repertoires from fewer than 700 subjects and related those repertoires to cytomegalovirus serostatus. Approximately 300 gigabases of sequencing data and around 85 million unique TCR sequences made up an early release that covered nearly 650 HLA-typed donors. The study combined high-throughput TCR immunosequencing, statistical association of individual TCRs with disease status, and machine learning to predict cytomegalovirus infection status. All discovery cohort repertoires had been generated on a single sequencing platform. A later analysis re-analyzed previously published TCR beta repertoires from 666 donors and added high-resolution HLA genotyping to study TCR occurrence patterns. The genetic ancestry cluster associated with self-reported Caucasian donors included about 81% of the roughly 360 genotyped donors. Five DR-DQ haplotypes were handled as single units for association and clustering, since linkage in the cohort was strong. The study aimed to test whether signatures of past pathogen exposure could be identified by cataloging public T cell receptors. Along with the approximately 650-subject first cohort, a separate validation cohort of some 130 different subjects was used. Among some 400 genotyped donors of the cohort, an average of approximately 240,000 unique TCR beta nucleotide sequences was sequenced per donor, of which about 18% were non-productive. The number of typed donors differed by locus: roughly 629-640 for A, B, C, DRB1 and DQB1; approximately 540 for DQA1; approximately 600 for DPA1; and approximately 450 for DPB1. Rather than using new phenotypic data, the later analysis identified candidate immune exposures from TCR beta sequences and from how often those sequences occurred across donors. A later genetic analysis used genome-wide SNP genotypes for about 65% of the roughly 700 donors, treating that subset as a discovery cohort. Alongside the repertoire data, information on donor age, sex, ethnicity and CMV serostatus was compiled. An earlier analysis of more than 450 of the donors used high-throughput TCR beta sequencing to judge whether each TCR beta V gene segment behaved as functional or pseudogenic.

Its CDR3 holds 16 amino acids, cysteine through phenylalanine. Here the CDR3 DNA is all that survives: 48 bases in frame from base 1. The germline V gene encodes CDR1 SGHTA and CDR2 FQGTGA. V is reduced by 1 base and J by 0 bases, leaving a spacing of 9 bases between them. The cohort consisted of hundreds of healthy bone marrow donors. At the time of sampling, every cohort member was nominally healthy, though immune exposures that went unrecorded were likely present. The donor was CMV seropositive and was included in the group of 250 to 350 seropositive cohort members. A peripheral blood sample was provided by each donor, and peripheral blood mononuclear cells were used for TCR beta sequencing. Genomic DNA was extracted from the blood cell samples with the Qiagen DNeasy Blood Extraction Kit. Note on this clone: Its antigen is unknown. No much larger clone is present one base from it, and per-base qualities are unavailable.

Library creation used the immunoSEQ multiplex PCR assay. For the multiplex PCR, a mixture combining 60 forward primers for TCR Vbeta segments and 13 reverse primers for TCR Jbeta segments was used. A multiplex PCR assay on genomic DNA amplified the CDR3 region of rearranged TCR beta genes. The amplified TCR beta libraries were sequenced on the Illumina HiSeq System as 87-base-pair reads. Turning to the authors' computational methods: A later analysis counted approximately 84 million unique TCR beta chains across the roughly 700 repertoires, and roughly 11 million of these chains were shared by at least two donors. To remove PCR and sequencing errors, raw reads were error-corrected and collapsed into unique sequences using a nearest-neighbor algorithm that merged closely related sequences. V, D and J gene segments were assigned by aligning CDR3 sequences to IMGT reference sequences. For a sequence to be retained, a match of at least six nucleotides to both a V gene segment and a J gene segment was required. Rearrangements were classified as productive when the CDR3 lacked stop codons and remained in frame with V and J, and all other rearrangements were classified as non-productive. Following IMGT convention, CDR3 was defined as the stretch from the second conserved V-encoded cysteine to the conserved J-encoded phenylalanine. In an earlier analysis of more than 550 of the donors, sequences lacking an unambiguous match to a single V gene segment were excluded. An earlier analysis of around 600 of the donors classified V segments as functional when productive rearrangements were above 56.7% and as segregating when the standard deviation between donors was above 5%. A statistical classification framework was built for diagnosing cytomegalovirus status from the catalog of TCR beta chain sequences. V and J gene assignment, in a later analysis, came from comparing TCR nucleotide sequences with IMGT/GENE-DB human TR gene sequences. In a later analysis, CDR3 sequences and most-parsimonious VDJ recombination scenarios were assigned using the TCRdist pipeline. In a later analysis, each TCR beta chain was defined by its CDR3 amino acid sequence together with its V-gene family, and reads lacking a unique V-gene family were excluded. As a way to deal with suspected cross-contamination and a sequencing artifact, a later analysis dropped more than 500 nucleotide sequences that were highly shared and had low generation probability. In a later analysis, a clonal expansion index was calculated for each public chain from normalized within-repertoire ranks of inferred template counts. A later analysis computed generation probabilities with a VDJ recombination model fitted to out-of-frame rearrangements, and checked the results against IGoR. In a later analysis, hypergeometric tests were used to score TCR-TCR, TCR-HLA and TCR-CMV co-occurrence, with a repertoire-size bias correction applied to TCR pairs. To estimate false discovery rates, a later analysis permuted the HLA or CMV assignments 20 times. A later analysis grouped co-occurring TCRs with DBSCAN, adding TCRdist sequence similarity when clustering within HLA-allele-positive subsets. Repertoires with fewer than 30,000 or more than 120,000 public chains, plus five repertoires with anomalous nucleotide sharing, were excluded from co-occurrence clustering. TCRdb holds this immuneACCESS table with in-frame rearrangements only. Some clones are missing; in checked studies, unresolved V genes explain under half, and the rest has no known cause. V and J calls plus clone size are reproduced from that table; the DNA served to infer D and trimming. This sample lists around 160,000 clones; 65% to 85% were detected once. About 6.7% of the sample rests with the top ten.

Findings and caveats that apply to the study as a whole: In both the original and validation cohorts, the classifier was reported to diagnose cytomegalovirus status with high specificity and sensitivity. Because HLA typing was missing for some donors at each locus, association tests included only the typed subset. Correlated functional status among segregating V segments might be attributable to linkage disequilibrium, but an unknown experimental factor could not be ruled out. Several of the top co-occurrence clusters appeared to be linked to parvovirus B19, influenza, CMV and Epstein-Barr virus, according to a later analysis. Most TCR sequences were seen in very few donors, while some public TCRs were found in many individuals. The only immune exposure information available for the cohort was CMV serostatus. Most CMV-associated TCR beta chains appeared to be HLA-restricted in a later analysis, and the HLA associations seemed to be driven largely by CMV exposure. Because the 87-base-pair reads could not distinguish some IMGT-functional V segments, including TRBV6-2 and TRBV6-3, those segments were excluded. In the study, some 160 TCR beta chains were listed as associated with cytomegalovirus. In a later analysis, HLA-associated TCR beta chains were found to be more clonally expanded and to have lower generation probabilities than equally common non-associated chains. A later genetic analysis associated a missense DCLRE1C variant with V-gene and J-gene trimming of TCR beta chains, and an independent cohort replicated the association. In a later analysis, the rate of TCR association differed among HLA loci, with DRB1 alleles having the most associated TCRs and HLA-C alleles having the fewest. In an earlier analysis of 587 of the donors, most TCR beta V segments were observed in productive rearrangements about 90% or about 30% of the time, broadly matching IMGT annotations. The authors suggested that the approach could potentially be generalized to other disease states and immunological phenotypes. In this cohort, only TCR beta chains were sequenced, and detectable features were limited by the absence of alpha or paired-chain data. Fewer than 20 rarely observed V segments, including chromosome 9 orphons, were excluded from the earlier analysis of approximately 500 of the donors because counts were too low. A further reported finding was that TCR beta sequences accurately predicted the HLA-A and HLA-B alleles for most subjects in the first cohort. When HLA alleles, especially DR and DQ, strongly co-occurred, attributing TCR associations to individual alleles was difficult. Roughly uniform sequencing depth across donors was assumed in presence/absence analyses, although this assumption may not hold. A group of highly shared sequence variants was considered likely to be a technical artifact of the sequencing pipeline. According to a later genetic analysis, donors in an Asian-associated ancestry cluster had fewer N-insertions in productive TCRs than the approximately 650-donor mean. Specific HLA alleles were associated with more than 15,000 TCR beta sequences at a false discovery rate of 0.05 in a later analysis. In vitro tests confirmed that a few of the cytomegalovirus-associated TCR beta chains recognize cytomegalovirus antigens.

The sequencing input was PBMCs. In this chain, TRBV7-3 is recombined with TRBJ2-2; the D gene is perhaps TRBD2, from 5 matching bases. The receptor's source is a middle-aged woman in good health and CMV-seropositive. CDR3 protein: CASSLNRGTNTGELFF. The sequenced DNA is TGTGCCAGCAGCTTAAATCGGGGAACGAACACCGGGGAGCTGTTTTTT.